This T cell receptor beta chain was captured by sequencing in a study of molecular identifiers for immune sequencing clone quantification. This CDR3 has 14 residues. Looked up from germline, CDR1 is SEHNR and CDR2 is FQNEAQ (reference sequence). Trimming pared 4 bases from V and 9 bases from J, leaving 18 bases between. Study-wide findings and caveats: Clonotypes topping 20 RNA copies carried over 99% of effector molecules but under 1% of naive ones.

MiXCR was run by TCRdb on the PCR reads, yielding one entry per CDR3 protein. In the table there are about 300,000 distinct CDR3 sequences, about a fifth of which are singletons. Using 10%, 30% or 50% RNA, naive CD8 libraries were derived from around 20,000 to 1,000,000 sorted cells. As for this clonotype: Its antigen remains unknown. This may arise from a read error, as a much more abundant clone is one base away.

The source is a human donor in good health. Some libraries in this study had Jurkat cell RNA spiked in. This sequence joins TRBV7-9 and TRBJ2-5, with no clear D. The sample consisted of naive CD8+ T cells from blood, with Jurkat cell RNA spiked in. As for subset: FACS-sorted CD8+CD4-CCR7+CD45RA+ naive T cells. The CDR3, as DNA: TGTGCCAGCAGCTCCACAGACAATCCCCCCGCCCAGTACTTC. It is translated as CASSSTDNPPAQYF.